The 27 T cell receptor beta chains presented below share a single source sample, sequenced in a study of early stage breast cancer tumors. Libraries were prepared by immunoSEQ multiplex PCR; TCRdb keeps only in-frame clonotypes and omits some of them. This sample has about 72,000 clones, with approximately 79% found just once. The sample taken for sequencing was blood. These receptors were collected from a person in their sixties or seventies with breast cancer.

The CDR3, as DNA: TGTGCCAGCAGCTTAGAGACTAGCGGAGCCCCGAGGGAGCAGTTCTTC. Translated, it gives CASSLETSGAPREQFF. This chain connects TRBV7-2 to TRBJ2-1, with 9 positions matching TRBD2. V lost 1 base to trimming and J lost 10 bases; unmatched junction nucleotides: 11. The V gene's germline CDR1 is SGHTA and CDR2 FQGNSA. The CDR3 contains 16 residues.

The CDR3 spells CASRSGGRSEKLFF. The DNA for the CDR3 is TGTGCCAGCCGCAGTGGGGGGCGGAGTGAAAAACTGTTTTTT. The rearrangement links TRBV6-1 to TRBJ1-4, with a possible D match to TRBD1 (6 bases). Trimming removed 8 bases at V and 7 bases at J, with 17 bases between. CDR3 size: 14 residues. Germline values: CDR1 MNHNS, CDR2 SASEGT.

The table lists this clone with a few counts. The chain combines TRBV6-5 with TRBJ2-1; D possibly corresponds to TRBD1 (6 bases). The V end lost 5 bases, the J end lost 4 bases, and 15 bases lay between the germline ends. The CDR3 sequence is 15 residues long. The germline V gene encodes CDR1 MNHEY and CDR2 SVGAGI. The CDR3 nucleotides read TGTGCCAGCAGTCGAGGACAGCGAGGATACAATGAGCAGTTCTTC. Protein: CASSRGQRGYNEQFF.

V usage is TRBV11-2 and J usage is TRBJ2-2; D remains unclear. The V end lost 1 base, the J end lost 2 bases, and 5 bases lay between the germline ends. This CDR3 has 14 residues. Germline CDR1 reads SGHAT; CDR2 reads FQNNGV. CDR3 DNA: TGTGCCAGCAGCTTAGTAGCCAACACCGGGGAGCTGTTTTTT. It encodes CASSLVANTGELFF.

There are a few counts of this clone. The V and J genes are TRBV4-3 and TRBJ1-2, with a weak D call TRBD1 (5 bases). The CDR3 extends over 15 amino acids. The germline V gene has CDR1 LGHNA and CDR2 YSLEER. V dropped 4 bases and J dropped 2 bases, with 14 bases sitting between them. CDR3 in DNA: TGCGCCAGCAGCCTTCGAAGTGACAGCAACTATGGCTACACCTTC. The encoded protein is CASSLRSDSNYGYTF.

The gene calls are TRBV7-2 and TRBJ2-3; 15 bases are shared with TRBD2. This CDR3 region has 18 residues. Looked up from germline, CDR1 is SGHTA and CDR2 is FQGNSA. After removal of 0 bases from V and 5 bases from J, the junction contained 6 bases not matched to a gene. The CDR3 spells CASSLAAGLAGGGDTQYF. CDR3 bases: TGTGCCAGCAGCTTAGCTGCCGGACTAGCGGGAGGGGGAGATACGCAGTATTTT.

The rearrangement links TRBV25-1 to TRBJ2-4; the match to TRBD1 covers 7 bases. After removal of 3 bases from V and 6 bases from J, the junction contained 11 bases not matched to a gene. Germline CDR1 MGHDK, CDR2 SYGVNS. The CDR3 covers 16 residues. The CDR3 spells CASSESRASGGNIQYF. The CDR3 region has the DNA TGTGCCAGCAGTGAGTCTCGGGCATCAGGGGGAAACATTCAGTACTTC.

V usage is TRBV5-1 and J usage is TRBJ2-5, with D perhaps matching TRBD2 (6 bases). The V gene's germline CDR1 is SGHRS and CDR2 YFSETQ. Trimming left V 4 bases short and J 0 bases short, with 13 bases between. This CDR3 has 15 amino acids. CDR3 sequence: CASSKDGTYQETQYF. In DNA, the CDR3 is TGCGCCAGCAGCAAGGATGGGACTTACCAAGAGACCCAGTACTTC.

The chain is built from TRBV11-2 and TRBJ1-6; TRBD1 agrees at 9 bases. The CDR3 runs 15 residues. Germline CDR1 SGHAT, CDR2 FQNNGV. J gave up 9 bases and V 5 bases, and 8 bases lay outside the gene matches. CDR3 in DNA: TGTGCCAGCAGCGTGAACAGGGGGCGCGTTTCACCCCTCCACTTT. Its translation: CASSVNRGRVSPLHF.

The chain couples TRBV10-3 to TRBJ1-1; 7 bases are shared with TRBD1. The CDR3 length is 14 residues. CDR1 and CDR2 (germline): ENHRY, SYGVKD. V lost 3 bases and J lost 10; bases outside the gene matches: 11. CDR3 protein: CAISDWQGGDGAFF. The DNA of the CDR3 is TGTGCCATCAGTGACTGGCAGGGGGGAGATGGAGCTTTCTTT.

This clone has a handful of counts. The chain employs TRBV9 and TRBJ2-5, with 12 bases matching TRBD2. The CDR3 has 15 residues. Germline-derived CDR1 and CDR2 are SGDLS and YYNGEE. Trimming at V came to 5 bases and at J to 3 bases, leaving 5 bases not matched to a gene. The DNA of the CDR3 is TGTGCCAGCAGTGCCTGGACTAGCGGGAAAGAGACCCAGTACTTC. Protein sequence: CASSAWTSGKETQYF.

The V and J genes are TRBV7-9 and TRBJ1-1; possible D gene TRBD1, 5 bases. Germline V CDR1 and CDR2: SEHNR, FQNEAQ (reference sequence). Trimming left V 5 bases short and J 4 bases short, with 14 bases between. The CDR3 contains 14 residues. This CDR3 reads CASSPQAGVTEAFF. The CDR3 nucleotides read TGTGCCAGCAGCCCTCAAGCGGGGGTCACTGAAGCTTTCTTT. The full variable domain, in which reference TRBV7-9 and TRBJ1-1 provide the parts outside the CDR3, is DTGVSQNPRHKITKRGQNVTFRCDPISEHNRLYWYRQTLGQGPEFLTYFQNEAQLEKSRLLSDRFSAERPKGSFSTLEIQRTEQGDSAMYLCASSPQAGVTEAFFGQGTRLTVV.

The V gene is TRBV9, the J gene TRBJ2-5, with TRBD2 matching over 9 bases. The germline gives CDR1 SGDLS, CDR2 YYNGEE. V was pared by 2 bases and J by 2 bases, with 7 bases of the junction left unmatched. The CDR3 totals 16 residues. The CDR3 protein is CASSVSSGELQETQYF. In nucleotides, the CDR3 is TGTGCCAGCAGCGTCTCTAGCGGGGAACTACAAGAGACCCAGTACTTC.

The chain employs TRBV7-8 and TRBJ1-5, with TRBD1 matching 11 bases. The germline V gene encodes CDR1 SGHVS and CDR2 FQNEAQ. This CDR3 is 18 amino acids long. The V gene end was trimmed by 5 bases and the J gene end by 0 bases; junction bases not matched to a gene: 9. DNA for the CDR3: TGTGCCAGCAGCAGAGGACAGGGGGCCTGGAATAGCAATCAGCCCCAGCATTTT. The encoded protein is CASSRGQGAWNSNQPQHF.

The CDR3 region has the DNA TGCGCCAGCAGCTTGGTAATAGCGGGAGGGCTCTACGAGCAGTACTTC. It is translated as CASSLVIAGGLYEQYF. V and J are TRBV5-1 and TRBJ2-7; 11 bases are a match to TRBD2. The CDR3 has 16 amino acids. With 0 bases clipped from V and 3 bases from J, the junction kept 5 bases outside the gene matches. Per the germline V gene, CDR1 is SGHRS and CDR2 is YFSETQ.

The chain joins TRBV27 to TRBJ2-7; D call uncertain. Per germline, CDR1 MNHEY and CDR2 SMNVEV (reference sequence). The V end was cut by 2 bases, the J end by 2 bases, with 7 bases between. The CDR3 is made up of 13 amino acids. In DNA form, the CDR3 reads TGTGCCAGCAGTTTAGCAGGTCCCTACGAGCAGTACTTC. Translating gives CASSLAGPYEQYF.

The chain links TRBV7-9 to TRBJ2-5, with D unclear. Trimming removed 5 bases at V and 1 base at J, with 8 bases between. The germline V gene has CDR1 SEHNR and CDR2 FQNEAQ (reference sequence). CDR3 length equals 13 residues. CDR3 region: CASSQLSQETQYF. The CDR3 DNA follows: TGTGCCAGCAGCCAGCTGAGCCAAGAGACCCAGTACTTC.

A few counts support this clone. This chain uses TRBV6-5 with TRBJ2-7; tentatively, D is TRBD2 (6 bases). The length of the CDR3 is 15 residues. CDR1 and CDR2 from the germline V gene are MNHEY and SVGAGI. V lost 7 bases to trimming and J lost 0 bases, with 16 bases between them. CDR3 nucleotide sequence: TGTGCCAGCAAGGATAGCGCGGGATTCTCCTACGAGCAGTACTTC. It is translated as CASKDSAGFSYEQYF.

The chain couples TRBV7-9 to TRBJ1-1, with D hard to call. This CDR3 contains 14 residues. Trimming left V 5 bases short and J 1 base short, with 11 bases between. The V gene's germline CDR1 is SEHNR and CDR2 FQNEAQ (reference sequence). CDR3 bases: TGTGCCAGCAGCCCTCGAAGCAAGAACACTGAAGCTTTCTTT. Encoded protein: CASSPRSKNTEAFF.

The chain couples TRBV5-1 to TRBJ2-3; the match to TRBD2 covers 7 bases. Per the germline V gene, CDR1 is SGHRS and CDR2 is YFSETQ. J lost 0 bases, V lost 3 bases, and 10 bases had no gene match. This CDR3 is 17 amino acids long. CDR3 amino acids: CASSSQTSSASTDTQYF. The DNA for the CDR3 is TGCGCCAGCAGCTCTCAGACTAGCAGTGCTAGCACAGATACGCAGTATTTT.

V gene TRBV30 combines with J gene TRBJ2-3; D gene unclear. V was cut by 5 bases and J by 5 bases, with 8 bases left in between. CDR3 length: 11 amino acids. Germline V lookup: CDR1 GTSNPN, CDR2 SVGIG (reference sequence). This CDR3 reads CAWSRGDTQYF. The CDR3 DNA reads as TGTGCCTGGTCGCGTGGAGATACGCAGTATTTT.

The chain employs TRBV5-1 and TRBJ2-5, with D perhaps matching TRBD1 (6 bases). From germline, CDR1 is SGHRS and CDR2 YFSETQ. Trimming shortened V by 4 bases and J by 9 bases, and 16 bases separated the two germline ends. The CDR3 extends over 13 amino acids. The CDR3 region is CASSPPNRESQYF. As DNA, the CDR3 is TGCGCCAGCAGCCCCCCAAACAGGGAGTCCCAGTACTTC. The complete variable domain, with remaining parts taken from reference TRBV5-1 and TRBJ2-5, reads KAGVTQTPRYLIKTRGQQVTLSCSPISGHRSVSWYQQTPGQGLQFLFEYFSETQRNKGNFPGRFSGRQFSNSRSEMNVSTLELGDSALYLCASSPPNRESQYFGPGTRLLVL.

CDR3 residues: CASSARDSYEQYF. In nucleotides, the CDR3 is TGTGCCAGTAGTGCAAGGGACAGTTACGAGCAGTACTTC. V usage is TRBV19 and J usage is TRBJ2-7; 7 bases line up with TRBD1. The CDR3 has 13 residues. The germline V gene encodes CDR1 LNHDA and CDR2 SQIVND (reference sequence). Trimming removed 5 bases from V and 4 bases from J; junction bases left unmatched: 5.

The chain combines TRBV28 with TRBJ1-1; D gene uncertain. The length of the CDR3 is 16 residues. Germline-derived CDR1 and CDR2 are MDHEN and SYDVKM. V was trimmed by 4 bases and J by 4 bases, leaving 19 bases between them. CDR3 in DNA: TGTGCCAGCAGTTATGACCGGTGGAATGGTGGCACTGAAGCTTTCTTT. Translating gives CASSYDRWNGGTEAFF.

This rearrangement joins TRBV7-8 to TRBJ1-3; 7 nucleotides agree with TRBD1. The CDR3 extends over 17 amino acids. Per the germline V gene, CDR1 is SGHVS and CDR2 is FQNEAQ. V lost 5 bases, J lost 0 bases, and 10 bases stayed unmatched. The CDR3 nucleotides read TGTGCCAGCAGCACGGCGACAGGGATTATCTCTGGAAACACCATATATTTT. Protein product: CASSTATGIISGNTIYF. Drawing the rest from reference TRBV7-8 and TRBJ1-3, the complete variable domain is GAGVSQSPRYKVAKRGQDVALRCDPISGHVSLFWYQQALGQGPEFLTYFQNEAQLDKSGLPSDRFFAERPEGSVSTLKIQRTQQEDSAVYLCASSTATGIISGNTIYFGEGSWLTVV.

V is TRBV15 and J is TRBJ2-2, with 11 bases identical to TRBD1. V gave up 7 bases and J gave up 5 bases; unmatched junction bases: 9. This CDR3 region has 16 residues. Germline V lookup: CDR1 LNHNV, CDR2 YYDKDF (reference sequence). As DNA, the CDR3 is TGTGCCACCAATCCGGACAGGGGGCGCGGGACCGGGGAGCTGTTTTTT. Translating it yields CATNPDRGRGTGELFF.

This chain links TRBV13 with TRBJ2-7, with 7 bases fitting TRBD2. Germline assignment: CDR1 PRHDT and CDR2 FYEKMQ (reference sequence). This CDR3 contains 15 residues. Germline trimming cut 5 bases from V and 3 bases from J; bases unmatched to any gene: 10. The CDR3 spells CASSANRDYLYEQYF. CDR3 in DNA: TGTGCCAGCAGCGCGAACCGGGACTACCTCTACGAGCAGTACTTC.